One TCR beta chain is described in this entry. Only in-frame clones appear in the TCRdb table, and some are missing; sequencing was by immunoSEQ multiplex PCR. The table records 100,000 to 150,000 clones, 80% to 95% of them present only once. The data are from a study of control samples from healthy donors and cancer patients. V dropped 2 bases and J dropped 4 bases, with 8 bases sitting between them. The V gene's germline CDR1 is MDHEN and CDR2 SYDVKM. The CDR3 covers 13 residues. The receptor was derived from a woman younger than 30 in good health. The rearrangement uses TRBV28 and TRBJ1-2; D remains unclear. Sample: blood. The CDR3 coding sequence is TGTGCCAGCAGTTTAAAAGGGTTCTATGGCTACACCTTC. Translating it yields CASSLKGFYGYTF.